These 24 T cell receptor beta chains were all obtained from the same sample, sequenced in a study of radiotherapy plus CTLA-4 blockade in lung cancer. Using immunoSEQ multiplex PCR, the repertoire was profiled, and TCRdb retains in-frame clones only, with some absent. This sample has approximately 48,000 clones, with around four fifths found just once. The source was peripheral blood, collected from a patient treated with radiotherapy plus ipilimumab. These receptors all come from a human donor with non-small cell lung cancer whose response to radiotherapy plus ipilimumab could not be evaluated.

This sequence joins TRBV19 and TRBJ2-1; D is perhaps TRBD2 (5 bases). Trimming cost V 6 bases and J 6 bases, with 15 bases left between them. There are 14 residues in the CDR3. CDR1 LNHDA and CDR2 SQIVND come from the germline V gene (reference sequence). CDR3 sequence (DNA): TGTGCCAGTAGAGGTACTAGTGCTTTCAATGAGCAGTTCTTC. Its protein is CASRGTSAFNEQFF.

V gene TRBV7-9 combines with J gene TRBJ1-2; the match to TRBD1 covers 7 bases. Trimming removed 1 base from V and 7 bases from J; junction bases left unmatched: 0. The CDR3 length is 12 residues. Germline CDR1 is SEHNR and CDR2 is FQNEAQ (reference sequence). The CDR3 loop is CASSLGQGGYTF. The CDR3 region has the DNA TGTGCCAGCAGCTTAGGACAGGGTGGCTACACCTTC.

J is TRBJ1-2 and V is TRBV28, with D maybe TRBD1 (5 bases). This CDR3 has 14 amino acids. Trimming pared 5 bases from V and 7 bases from J, leaving 17 bases between. Germline V gene sequence: CDR1 MDHEN, CDR2 SYDVKM. The CDR3 DNA is TGTGCCAGCAGTCAAGGGGTTGGGCTGGTTGGCTACACCTTC. Amino acids: CASSQGVGLVGYTF.

The chain carries TRBV7-3 and TRBJ2-7; 9 nucleotides agree with TRBD1. The CDR3 loop spans 13 amino acids. V was clipped by 8 bases and J by 4 bases; unmatched bases: 6. Germline V CDR1 and CDR2: SGHTA, FQGTGA. CDR3 region: CASGLGQGYEQYF. As DNA, the CDR3 is TGTGCCAGCGGACTGGGACAGGGTTACGAGCAGTACTTC.

The V gene is TRBV27, the J gene TRBJ2-5, with D uncertain. The CDR3 length is 15 residues. Trimming removed 0 bases from V and 2 bases from J, with 10 bases in between. The germline V gene encodes CDR1 MNHEY and CDR2 SMNVEV (reference sequence). The CDR3 region has the DNA TGTGCCAGCAGTTTATCGAGAGGAGATCAAGAGACCCAGTACTTC. Amino acid sequence: CASSLSRGDQETQYF.

The genes are TRBV7-2 and TRBJ1-2; D gene uncertain. This CDR3 has 12 amino acids. V lost 5 bases and J lost 7, with 11 bases in between. Germline CDR1 is SGHTA and CDR2 is FQGNSA. CDR3 DNA sequence: TGTGCCAGCAGCCGTACTGGGAGTGGCTACACCTTC. Encoded protein: CASSRTGSGYTF.

The chain joins TRBV5-8 to TRBJ2-4, with 7 bases lining up with TRBD1. This CDR3 has 15 residues. V lost 4 bases, J lost 7 bases, and 11 bases stayed unmatched. Germline assignment: CDR1 SGHTS and CDR2 YDEGEE. The CDR3 is CASSPETGWGNIQYF. In DNA, the CDR3 is TGTGCCAGCAGCCCAGAGACAGGGTGGGGTAACATTCAGTACTTC. The whole variable domain, filled in from reference TRBV5-8 and TRBJ2-4, reads EAGVTQSPTHLIKTRGQQATLRCSPISGHTSVYWYQQALGLGLQFLLWYDEGEERNRGNFPPRFSGRQFPNYSSELNVNALELEDSALYLCASSPETGWGNIQYFGAGTRLSVL.

The chain has TRBV10-2 and TRBJ2-1; 9 bases map to TRBD2. Unmatched junction bases numbered 7, after V lost 6 bases and J lost 4 bases. The CDR3 extends over 15 amino acids. Germline V gene lookup returns CDR1 WSHSY and CDR2 SAAADI. The CDR3, as DNA: TGCGCCAGCAGGGCAGCGGGAGGTGTGTACAATGAGCAGTTCTTC. It specifies CASRAAGGVYNEQFF.

V gene TRBV7-2 combines with J gene TRBJ2-1, with TRBD1 matching 7 bases. Trimming removed 4 bases from V and 8 bases from J; junction bases left unmatched: 8. The germline V gene encodes CDR1 SGHTA and CDR2 FQGNSA. The CDR3 totals 14 residues. The CDR3 DNA reads TGTGCCAGCAGCTCAACAGGGGAGTGGGATGAGCAGTTCTTC. This translates into CASSSTGEWDEQFF.

The chain has TRBV7-6 and TRBJ2-5; TRBD2 aligns across 15 bases. The J segment lost 4 bases and the V segment lost 6 bases, leaving 6 bases of the junction unmatched. This CDR3 region has 16 residues. CDR1 and CDR2 from the germline V gene are SGHVS and FNYEAQ. DNA of the CDR3: TGTGCCAGCAGTCAAGTGGGACTAGCGGGAGGAGAGACCCAGTACTTC. Protein: CASSQVGLAGGETQYF.

The chain joins TRBV4-3 to TRBJ1-1; D is ambiguous. The germline V gene encodes CDR1 LGHNA and CDR2 YSLEER. Trimming stripped 1 base from V and 1 base from J, with 7 bases between. This CDR3 has 14 residues. CDR3 protein: CASSQGGRNTEAFF. CDR3 DNA sequence: TGCGCCAGCAGCCAAGGTGGGAGGAACACTGAAGCTTTCTTT.

This chain joins TRBV30 and TRBJ1-3; 8 positions match TRBD1. The J segment lost 3 bases and the V segment lost 2 bases, leaving 9 bases of the junction unmatched. The CDR3 loop spans 16 amino acids. Germline V CDR1 and CDR2: GTSNPN, SVGIG (reference sequence). Here the CDR3 DNA reads TGTGCCTGGAGTCGTCCGGGACAGGAGATTGGAAACACCATATATTTT. Amino acid sequence: CAWSRPGQEIGNTIYF. The full variable domain, with the rest looked up from reference TRBV30 and TRBJ1-3, is SQTIHQWPATLVQPVGSPLSLECTVEGTSNPNLYWYRQAAGRGLQLLFYSVGIGQISSEVPQNLSASRPQDRQFILSSKKLLLSDSGFYLCAWSRPGQEIGNTIYFGEGSWLTVV.

The chain employs TRBV7-2 and TRBJ2-3; possible D gene TRBD1, 6 bases. V lost 3 bases to trimming and J lost 6 bases, with 10 bases between them. Germline assignment: CDR1 SGHTA and CDR2 FQGNSA. The CDR3 is 13 amino acids. The CDR3 DNA reads TGTGCCAGCAGCTTCACAGGGTCGGATACGCAGTATTTT. Translated: CASSFTGSDTQYF.

The rearrangement links TRBV5-1 to TRBJ2-7; 9 bases fit TRBD2. The length of the CDR3 is 15 residues. CDR1 and CDR2 from the germline V gene are SGHRS and YFSETQ. Trimming at V came to 0 bases and at J to 2 bases, leaving 3 bases not matched to a gene. The CDR3 loop is CASSLGLAATYEQYF. DNA of the CDR3: TGCGCCAGCAGCTTGGGACTAGCGGCAACCTACGAGCAGTACTTC.

The V call is TRBV18, the J call TRBJ2-5, with D perhaps TRBD1 (6 bases). The J call is in doubt because the DNA end fits TRBJ2-7 better. There are 16 residues in the CDR3. Germline CDR1 KGHSH, CDR2 LQKENI. CDR3 DNA sequence: TGTGCCAGCTCACCATACCACGCTTCAGGGGCCTACGAGCAGTACTTC. Its protein is CASSPYHASGAYEQYF.

The V gene is TRBV28, the J gene TRBJ2-6; 12 nucleotides agree with TRBD2. The CDR3 has 18 amino acids. Germline V lookup: CDR1 MDHEN, CDR2 SYDVKM. Trimming took 5 bases from V and 1 from J; bases not matched to a gene: 6. The CDR3 bases are TGTGCCAGCAGTGGACTAGCGGGGAGGCAGTCTGGGGCCAACGTCCTGACTTTC. It encodes CASSGLAGRQSGANVLTF.

The genes are TRBV5-1 and TRBJ2-6, with 8 nucleotides matching TRBD2. Per the germline V gene, CDR1 is SGHRS and CDR2 is YFSETQ. V shed 0 bases and J 1 base; nucleotides not matched to a gene: 12. This CDR3 contains 20 residues. Written as DNA, the CDR3 is TGCGCCAGCAGCTTGGCCCAGGTAGCGGGACTCAAGTCTGGGGCCAACGTCCTGACTTTC. As protein: CASSLAQVAGLKSGANVLTF.

This chain connects TRBV27 to TRBJ2-3; the match to TRBD2 covers 8 bases. The CDR3 sequence is 14 residues long. Losses at the gene ends were 3 bases for V and 6 bases for J; bases not matched to a gene: 5. Looked up from germline, CDR1 is MNHEY and CDR2 is SMNVEV (reference sequence). CDR3 in DNA: TGTGCCAGCAGTTTTAGCGGGAAACGGGATACGCAGTATTTT. This gives the protein CASSFSGKRDTQYF.

V gene TRBV11-3 combines with J gene TRBJ2-7; TRBD1 aligns across 7 bases. J gave up 2 bases and V 1 base, and 5 bases lay outside the gene matches. The CDR3 has 15 amino acids. Germline CDR1 and CDR2: SGHNT and YENEEA. Here the CDR3 DNA reads TGTGCCAGCAGCTTAGGAGGGGACAGCACCTACGAGCAGTACTTC. Translated, it gives CASSLGGDSTYEQYF.

This chain connects TRBV4-1 to TRBJ2-7; 7 bases are a match to TRBD2. Germline V lookup: CDR1 MGHRA, CDR2 YSYEKL. V trimming: 4 bases; J trimming: 7 bases; junction bases outside the gene matches: 16. The CDR3 loop spans 16 amino acids. CDR3 loop: CASSRGIGGGFEEQYF. DNA of the CDR3: TGCGCCAGCAGCCGAGGGATCGGCGGGGGTTTTGAAGAGCAGTACTTC.

The V gene is TRBV30, the J gene TRBJ1-3; D uncertain. The CDR3 has 14 amino acids. The germline V gene has CDR1 GTSNPN and CDR2 SVGIG (reference sequence). Trimming stripped 0 bases from V and 1 base from J, with 7 bases between. Here the CDR3 DNA reads TGTGCCTGGAGTGTTAGTAGATCTGGAAACACCATATATTTT. Amino acids: CAWSVSRSGNTIYF.

This clone came up once. The V and J genes are TRBV7-9 and TRBJ2-2, with TRBD1 identical over 9 bases. V lost 5 bases to trimming and J lost 4 bases; unmatched junction nucleotides: 5. This CDR3 comprises 15 residues. Per the germline V gene, CDR1 is SEHNR and CDR2 is FQNEAQ (reference sequence). The CDR3 protein is CASSAQGQGTGELFF. The CDR3 DNA reads as TGTGCCAGCAGCGCCCAGGGACAGGGCACCGGGGAGCTGTTTTTT.

CDR3 sequence reads: CASSQDPPGSGNTIYF. CDR3 DNA: TGCGCCAGCAGCCAAGATCCCCCGGGGTCTGGAAACACCATATATTTT. The V call is TRBV4-3, the J call TRBJ1-3; no firm D call. There are 16 residues in the CDR3. V was trimmed by 0 bases and J by 1 base, leaving 10 bases between them. From germline, CDR1 is LGHNA and CDR2 YSLEER.

This clone was seen more than once but under ten times. V and J are TRBV7-9 and TRBJ1-2; TRBD1 might be the D (5 bases). Per the germline V gene, CDR1 is SEHNR and CDR2 is FQNEAQ (reference sequence). Trimming stripped 4 bases from V and 2 bases from J, with 11 bases between. The CDR3 extends over 14 amino acids. The CDR3 reads CASSSGHGNYGYTF. The CDR3 DNA sequence: TGTGCCAGCAGCTCAGGGCATGGAAACTATGGCTACACCTTC.